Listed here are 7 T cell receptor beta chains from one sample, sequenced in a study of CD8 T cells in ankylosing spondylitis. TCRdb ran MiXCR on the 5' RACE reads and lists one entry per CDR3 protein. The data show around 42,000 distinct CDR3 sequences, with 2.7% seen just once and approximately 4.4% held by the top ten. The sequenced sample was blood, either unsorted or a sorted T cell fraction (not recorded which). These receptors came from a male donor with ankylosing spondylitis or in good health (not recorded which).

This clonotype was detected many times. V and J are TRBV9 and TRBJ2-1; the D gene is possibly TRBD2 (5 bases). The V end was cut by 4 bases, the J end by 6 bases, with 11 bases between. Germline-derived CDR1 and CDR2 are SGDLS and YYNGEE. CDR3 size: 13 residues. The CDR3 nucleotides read TGTGCCAGCAGCCCGAGGGTTGGCAATGAGCAGTTCTTC. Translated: CASSPRVGNEQFF.

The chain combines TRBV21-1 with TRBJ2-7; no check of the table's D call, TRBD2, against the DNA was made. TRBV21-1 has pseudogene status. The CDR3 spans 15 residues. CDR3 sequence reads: CASCEEAQWSYEQYF. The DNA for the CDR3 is TGTGCCAGCTGCGAGGAGGCCCAGTGGAGTTACGAGCAGTACTTC.

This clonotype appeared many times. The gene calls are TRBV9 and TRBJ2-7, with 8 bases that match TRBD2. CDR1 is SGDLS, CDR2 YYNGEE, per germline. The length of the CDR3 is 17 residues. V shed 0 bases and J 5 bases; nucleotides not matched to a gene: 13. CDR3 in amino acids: CASSVDRASGLVHEQYF. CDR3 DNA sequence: TGTGCCAGCAGCGTAGACCGGGCTAGCGGGCTGGTCCACGAGCAGTACTTC.

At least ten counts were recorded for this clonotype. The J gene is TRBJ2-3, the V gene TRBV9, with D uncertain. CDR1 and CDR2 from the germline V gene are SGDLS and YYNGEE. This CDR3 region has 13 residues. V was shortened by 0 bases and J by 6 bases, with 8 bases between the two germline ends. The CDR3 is CASSVGNGDTQYF. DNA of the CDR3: TGTGCCAGCAGCGTAGGCAACGGGGATACGCAGTATTTT.

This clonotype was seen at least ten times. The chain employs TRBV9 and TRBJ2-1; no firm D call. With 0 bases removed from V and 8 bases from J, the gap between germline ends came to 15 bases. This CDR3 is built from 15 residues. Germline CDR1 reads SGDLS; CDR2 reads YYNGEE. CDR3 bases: TGTGCCAGCAGCGTAGCCCCAAGATCCGTGGATGAGCAGTTCTTC. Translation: CASSVAPRSVDEQFF.

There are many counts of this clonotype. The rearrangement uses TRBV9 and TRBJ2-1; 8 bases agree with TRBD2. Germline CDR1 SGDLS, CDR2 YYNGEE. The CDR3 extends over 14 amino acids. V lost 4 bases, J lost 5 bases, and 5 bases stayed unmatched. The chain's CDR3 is CASSPRLANNEQFF. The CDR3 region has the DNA TGTGCCAGCAGCCCCCGACTAGCGAACAATGAGCAGTTCTTC. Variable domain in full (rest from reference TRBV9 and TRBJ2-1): DSGVTQTPKHLITATGQRVTLRCSPRSGDLSVYWYQQSLDQGLQFLIQYYNGEERAKGNILERFSAQQFPDLHSELNLSSLELGDSALYFCASSPRLANNEQFFGPGTRLTVL.

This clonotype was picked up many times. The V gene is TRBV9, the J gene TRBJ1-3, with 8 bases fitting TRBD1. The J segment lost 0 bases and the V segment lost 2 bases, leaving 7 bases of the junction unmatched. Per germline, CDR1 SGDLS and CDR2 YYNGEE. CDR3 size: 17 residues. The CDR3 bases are TGTGCCAGCAGCGTCCTAGGTGACAGGGGCTCTGGAAACACCATATATTTT. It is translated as CASSVLGDRGSGNTIYF. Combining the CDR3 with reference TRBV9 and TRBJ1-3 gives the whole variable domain DSGVTQTPKHLITATGQRVTLRCSPRSGDLSVYWYQQSLDQGLQFLIQYYNGEERAKGNILERFSAQQFPDLHSELNLSSLELGDSALYFCASSVLGDRGSGNTIYFGEGSWLTVV.